The rows below give T cell receptor beta chains drawn from one sample of a study of breast tumors, draining lymph nodes, adjacent tissues. TCRdb reprocessed the multiplex PCR reads with MiXCR, giving one entry per CDR3 protein. The sample records approximately 150,000 distinct CDR3 sequences, around a third being singletons. The specimen sequenced was axillary lymph node tissue. The source is a female donor with breast cancer. Some clones in this sample may be carry-over from other donors' samples. The CDR3 runs from the conserved cysteine through the conserved F or W. Each record gives: J gene, V gene, CDR3 protein.

TRBJ2-1,TRBV7-3,CASWVAGPRGEQFF
TRBJ1-1,TRBV7-9,CASSLGGGLGAFF
TRBJ2-5,TRBV9,CASSRGPRQPQYF
TRBJ1-6,TRBV3-1,CASSPSWGDSPLHF
TRBJ2-3,TRBV5-8,CASSWGTDTQYF
TRBJ1-6,TRBV9,CASSKAGGSGSPPHF
TRBJ2-1,TRBV7-2,CASSLGLSLDYNEQFF
TRBJ2-4,TRBV7-3,CASSLSGTSGGTSPKNIQYF
TRBJ1-1,TRBV7-9,CASSEQGNTEAFF
TRBJ1-2,TRBV20-1,CSARVGGDYGYTF
TRBJ1-1,TRBV6-2/TRBV6-3,CASRLQGDNTEAFF
TRBJ1-1,TRBV10-3,CAITWDRDTEAFF
TRBJ1-5,TRBV15,CATSRGQGKGIFQPQHF
TRBJ2-5,TRBV29-1,CSVVVQETQYF
TRBJ2-5,TRBV9,CASSAGGQGTFETQYF
TRBJ2-2,TRBV5-1,CASSPGLAANTGELFF
TRBJ1-2,TRBV19,CASSKTQLRGYTF
TRBJ1-2,TRBV19,CASRRGGQDSGYTF
TRBJ1-5,TRBV4-2,CASSQRIAGGINQPQHF
TRBJ1-6,TRBV10-3,CAISESTRAGDYNSPLHF
TRBJ2-5,TRBV20-1,CSARGRTGSQETQYF
TRBJ2-7,TRBV12-3/TRBV12-4,CASSYSSRNYGQYF
TRBJ2-7,TRBV18,CASSPLTEGYSYEQYF
TRBJ2-1,TRBV30,CAWKKGTISEQFF
TRBJ2-5,TRBV3-1,CASSQNGGGQVETQYF
TRBJ1-5,TRBV29-1,CSVQAGENQPQHF
TRBJ2-7,TRBV18,CASAQGIGMGYEQYF
TRBJ2-7,TRBV18,CASSRAGVSSEQYF
TRBJ2-4,TRBV7-2,CASSLAPGTGGNIQYF
TRBJ1-6,TRBV20-1,CSARDNVGSPLHF
TRBJ2-3,TRBV20-1,CSARSGGVSNEQYF
TRBJ2-3,TRBV20-1,CSAREIGTDTQYF
TRBJ2-5,TRBV5-4,CASSREGGGGETQYF
TRBJ2-7,TRBV4-3,CASSQVTSGGAGEQYF
TRBJ2-1,TRBV11-2,CASSPTRGIRGNEQFF
TRBJ2-7,TRBV9,CASSARDRGSYEQYF
TRBJ1-6,TRBV6-2/TRBV6-3,CASSYSTGLSSPLHF
TRBJ2-1,TRBV5-6,CASSFSRGWEQFF
TRBJ1-2,TRBV2,CASSPRQGRANYGYTF
TRBJ1-4,TRBV5-5,CASSTTPRGQGNEKLFF
TRBJ2-3,TRBV5-1,CASSSRVTDTQYF
TRBJ2-3,TRBV29-1,CSVPGTGGGDTQYF
TRBJ1-3,TRBV6-2/TRBV6-3,CASSPAGTGSGNTIYF
TRBJ2-3,TRBV6-2/TRBV6-3,CASSYGAGGPRDTQYF
TRBJ2-4,TRBV5-1,CASSLTSYSQDLNIQYF
TRBJ2-1,TRBV2,CTASNGRGSHNEQFF
TRBJ1-2,TRBV27,CASSLFLQGSYTF
TRBJ1-3,TRBV6-6,CASGPSSGNTIYF
TRBJ2-2,TRBV19,CASKQDRGQTGELFF
TRBJ2-3,TRBV12-3/TRBV12-4,CASKRRLAGNTDTQYF
TRBJ1-5,TRBV24-1,CATSFGDNQPQHF
TRBJ1-1,TRBV9,CASSVRDGEKAFF